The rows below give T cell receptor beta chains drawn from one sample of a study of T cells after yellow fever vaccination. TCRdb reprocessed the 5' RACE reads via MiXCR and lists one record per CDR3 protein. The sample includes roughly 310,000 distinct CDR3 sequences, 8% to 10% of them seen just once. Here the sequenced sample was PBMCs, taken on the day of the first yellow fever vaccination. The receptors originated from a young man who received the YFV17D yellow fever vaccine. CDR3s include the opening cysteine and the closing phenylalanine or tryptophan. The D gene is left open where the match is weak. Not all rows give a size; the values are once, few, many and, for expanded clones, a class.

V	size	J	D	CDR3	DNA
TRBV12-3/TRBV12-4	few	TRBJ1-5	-	CASTGRVGNQPQHF	TGTGCCAGCACCGGGAGGGTCGGCAATCAGCCCCAGCATTTT
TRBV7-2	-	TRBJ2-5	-	CASSLDGAVGTQYF	TGTGCCAGCAGCTTAGACGGGGCCGTGGGGACCCAGTACTTC
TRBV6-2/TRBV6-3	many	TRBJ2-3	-	CASTLSIDYTDTQYF	TGTGCCAGCACTCTCTCGATTGATTACACAGATACGCAGTATTTT
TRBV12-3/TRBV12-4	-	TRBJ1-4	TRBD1	CASRPTGVNEKLFF	TGTGCCAGCAGGCCCACAGGGGTAAATGAAAAACTGTTTTTT
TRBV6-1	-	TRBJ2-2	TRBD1	CASRGTDGSGELFF	TGTGCCAGCAGGGGGACAGATGGTTCCGGGGAGCTGTTTTTT
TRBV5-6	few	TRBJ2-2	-	CASSYLGATNTGELFF	TGTGCCAGCTCCTACTTAGGCGCAACGAACACCGGGGAGCTGTTTTTT
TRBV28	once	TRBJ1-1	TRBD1	CASSLTGIITEAFF	TGTGCCAGCAGTTTGACAGGGATCATCACTGAAGCTTTCTTT
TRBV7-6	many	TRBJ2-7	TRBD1	CASRENRGHEQYF	TGTGCCAGCAGGGAAAACAGGGGCCACGAGCAGTACTTC
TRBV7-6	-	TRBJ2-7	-	CASSTADGSFDEQYF	TGTGCCAGCAGCACAGCTGACGGGTCTTTCGACGAGCAGTACTTC
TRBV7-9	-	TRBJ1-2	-	CASSFMGRGNYGYTF	TGTGCCAGCAGCTTCATGGGACGAGGCAACTATGGCTACACCTTC
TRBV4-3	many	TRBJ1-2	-	CASTSWRGVNYGYTF	TGCGCCAGCACATCTTGGCGGGGGGTAAACTATGGCTACACCTTC
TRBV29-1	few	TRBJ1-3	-	CSVETLGVDTIYF	TGCAGCGTTGAAACTTTAGGGGTGGACACCATATATTTT
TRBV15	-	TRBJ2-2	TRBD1	CATSIGTVNTGELFF	TGTGCCACCAGCATTGGGACAGTTAACACCGGGGAGCTGTTTTTT
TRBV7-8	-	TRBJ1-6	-	CASRLEGGDSPLHF	TGTGCCAGCAGATTAGAGGGAGGAGATTCACCCCTCCACTTT